Listed below are T cell receptor beta chains from one sample, sequenced in a study of cytomegalovirus exposure and HLA in healthy donors. The data were produced by immunoSEQ multiplex PCR, yet TCRdb's version contains in-frame clones alone and is incomplete. The repertoire holds 200,000 or so clones, approximately 84% seen once, with 0.2% to 0.3% in the top ten. Sequenced: PBMCs. These receptors were collected from a boy under 18 in good health and CMV-seronegative. Each CDR3 is given with its conserved first and last residue. Each record gives: V gene, J gene, clone size, D gene, CDR3 protein, CDR3 DNA. A D gene is named only where the DNA matches it firmly. The size of a clone is reported for some rows only, either as once, few or many, or as a class for expanded clones.

>TRBV7-3|TRBJ2-3|NA|NA
CASSLGIGGLTDTQYF
TGTGCCAGCAGCTTAGGTATCGGGGGGCTAACAGATACGCAGTATTTT
>TRBV5-6|TRBJ1-2|once|NA
CASSLARMGAGYTF
TGTGCCAGCAGCTTGGCCAGAATGGGAGCTGGCTACACCTTC
>TRBV2|TRBJ1-5|NA|TRBD1
CASSGRAGGYNQPQHF
TGTGCCAGCAGTGGGAGGGCAGGGGGATACAACCAGCCCCAGCATTTT
>TRBV7-8|TRBJ1-5|NA|TRBD1
CASSGGQEVGNQPQHF
TGTGCCAGCAGTGGTGGACAGGAGGTCGGGAATCAGCCCCAGCATTTT
>TRBV4-3|TRBJ2-7|once|NA
CASSQGVRQTYEQYF
TGCGCCAGCAGCCAAGGGGTGCGGCAGACCTACGAGCAGTACTTC
>TRBV5-5|TRBJ1-1|NA|TRBD1
CASSWTGTGGTTEAFF
TGTGCCAGCAGCTGGACCGGGACAGGGGGCACGACTGAAGCTTTCTTT
>TRBV11-2|TRBJ1-2|NA|NA
CASSFRGGLNYGYTF
TGTGCCAGCAGCTTCAGAGGGGGACTAAACTATGGCTACACCTTC
>TRBV10-3|TRBJ2-5|NA|NA
CAIGAEPETQYF
TGTGCCATCGGGGCGGAACCGGAGACCCAGTACTTC
>TRBV6-5|TRBJ2-1|NA|NA
CASSRRGDYQEFF
TGTGCCAGCAGCCGAAGGGGGGACTATCAAGAGTTCTTC
>TRBV29-1|TRBJ2-7|NA|TRBD1
CSVEVERQGTGSYEQYF
TGCAGCGTTGAAGTGGAAAGACAGGGAACGGGCTCGTACGAGCAGTACTTC
>TRBV27|TRBJ1-1|NA|NA
CASGGAWSTEAFF
TGTGCCAGCGGGGGGGCCTGGAGCACTGAAGCTTTCTTT
>TRBV28|TRBJ1-5|NA|NA
CASSPETGHGNQPQHF
TGTGCCAGTTCACCCGAAACGGGACACGGGAATCAGCCCCAGCATTTT
>TRBV19|TRBJ1-5|NA|TRBD1
CASSSGRGPNQPQHF
TGTGCCAGTAGTTCCGGCAGGGGGCCAAATCAGCCCCAGCATTTT
>TRBV5-1|TRBJ1-1|NA|NA
CASSVGQNTEAFF
TGCGCCAGCAGCGTGGGACAGAACACTGAAGCTTTCTTT
>TRBV4-1|TRBJ1-3|NA|NA
CASSQEIDRPSGNTIYF
TGCGCCAGCAGCCAAGAGATAGACAGACCCTCTGGAAACACCATATATTTT
>TRBV4-1|TRBJ2-3|NA|TRBD2
CASSHTSGGRFTDTQYF
TGCGCCAGCAGCCATACTAGCGGGGGACGATTCACAGATACGCAGTATTTT
>TRBV9|TRBJ2-1|few|TRBD2
CASSVSLAGREQFF
TGTGCCAGCAGCGTGTCCCTAGCGGGACGCGAGCAGTTCTTC
>TRBV30|TRBJ2-7|NA|NA
CAWELGEQYF
TGTGCCTGGGAACTCGGCGAGCAGTACTTC
>TRBV28|TRBJ1-2|NA|NA
CATLLTGTRYGYTF
TGTGCCACCCTATTAACCGGGACACGCTATGGCTACACCTTC
>TRBV2|TRBJ2-7|NA|TRBD2
CASRSSAGGRYEQYF
TGTGCCAGCAGATCCTCGGCGGGGGGCCGATACGAGCAGTACTTC
>TRBV7-8|TRBJ1-5|NA|NA
CASSLQGSTNQPQHF
TGTGCCAGCAGCTTACAGGGTTCGACCAATCAGCCCCAGCATTTT
>TRBV28|TRBJ2-4|NA|TRBD1
CASSLMAGQGIDIQYF
TGTGCCAGCAGTTTAATGGCCGGACAGGGAATTGACATTCAGTACTTC
>TRBV6-1|TRBJ2-1|NA|NA
CASSEEEGGYNEQFF
TGTGCCAGCAGTGAAGAGGAGGGAGGATACAATGAGCAGTTCTTC
>TRBV5-1|TRBJ2-1|NA|TRBD2
CASRLRGEVVNEQFF
TGCGCCAGCCGATTGCGGGGGGAGGTAGTGAATGAGCAGTTCTTC
>TRBV7-2|TRBJ2-3|NA|TRBD2
CASSLRTSGGTDTQYF
TGTGCCAGCAGCCTGAGGACTAGCGGGGGCACAGATACGCAGTATTTT
>TRBV4-3|TRBJ2-1|once|NA
CASSQLWGPVYGFHNEQFF
TGCGCCAGCAGCCAACTCTGGGGCCCGGTTTATGGTTTTCACAATGAGCAGTTCTTC
>TRBV5-1|TRBJ2-7|NA|NA
CASSLGGSPSLYEQYF
TGCGCCAGCAGCTTGGGAGGGAGCCCATCTCTGTACGAGCAGTACTTC
>TRBV5-4|TRBJ2-3|NA|NA
CASSLAGYGTDTQYF
TGTGCCAGCAGCTTGGCGGGATACGGCACAGATACGCAGTATTTT
>TRBV9|TRBJ1-1|NA|TRBD1
CASSVDNRGEQGVGAFF
TGTGCCAGCAGCGTAGACAACAGGGGCGAACAGGGAGTGGGAGCTTTCTTT
>TRBV6-1|TRBJ2-2|few|NA
CGCVNTGELFF
TGTGGATGCGTGAACACCGGGGAGCTGTTTTTT
>TRBV5-1|TRBJ1-1|NA|TRBD1
CASSFLTGLNTEAFF
TGCGCCAGCAGCTTCCTGACAGGGTTGAACACTGAAGCTTTCTTT
>TRBV10-3|TRBJ2-7|NA|TRBD1
CAISGQGDDEQYF
TGTGCCATCAGTGGGCAGGGGGACGACGAGCAGTACTTC
>TRBV5-1|TRBJ2-3|NA|NA
CASSLLGETFDTQYF
TGCGCCAGCAGCTTGTTGGGCGAAACCTTCGATACGCAGTATTTT
>TRBV2|TRBJ2-1|NA|TRBD1
CASSESLRQGRLFF
TGTGCCAGCAGTGAAAGCCTCCGACAGGGAAGGCTGTTCTTC
>TRBV5-1|TRBJ2-7|NA|TRBD1
CASSLTGGYEQYF
TGCGCCAGCAGCCTGACAGGGGGCTACGAGCAGTACTTC
>TRBV28|TRBJ2-7|NA|TRBD1
CASSLGQRRTYEQYF
TGTGCCAGCAGCCTGGGACAGAGACGAACTTATGAGCAGTACTTC
>TRBV5-4|TRBJ1-6|NA|NA
CASSLEPPSSYNSPLHF
TGTGCCAGCAGCTTGGAGCCCCCGAGCTCCTATAATTCACCCCTCCACTTT
>TRBV11-3|TRBJ1-6|NA|TRBD1
CATPQGVYNSPLHF
TGTGCCACCCCACAGGGGGTCTACAATTCACCCCTCCACTTT
>TRBV11-2|TRBJ1-3|NA|NA
CASSLGSGGLRNTIYF
TGTGCCAGCAGCTTAGGAAGCGGGGGGCTTAGAAACACCATATATTTT
>TRBV19|TRBJ1-1|NA|TRBD1
CASSITGGGTEAFF
TGTGCCAGTAGTATCACAGGGGGCGGCACTGAAGCTTTCTTT
>TRBV6-6|TRBJ1-1|NA|TRBD1
CASCLAGGNTEAFF
TGTGCCAGTTGTCTCGCAGGGGGAAACACTGAAGCTTTCTTT
>TRBV7-3|TRBJ2-6|NA|NA
CASSLRQGGADSGANVLTF
TGTGCCAGCAGCTTACGCCAGGGAGGAGCCGACTCTGGGGCCAACGTCCTGACTTTC
>TRBV6-1|TRBJ2-3|once|TRBD2
CASRLAGGTDTQYF
TGTGCCAGCAGGCTAGCGGGAGGGACAGATACGCAGTATTTT
>TRBV30|TRBJ2-5|NA|NA
CAWSQKETQYF
TGTGCCTGGAGTCAAAAAGAGACCCAGTACTTC
>TRBV4-3|TRBJ1-2|once|NA
CASSQEGEVDYGYTF
TGCGCCAGCAGCCAAGAGGGGGAGGTTGACTATGGCTACACCTTC
>TRBV10-2|TRBJ1-1|NA|TRBD1
CATLSLDRVNTEAFF
TGCGCCACCTTATCTCTGGACAGGGTGAACACTGAAGCTTTCTTT
>TRBV7-9|TRBJ1-6|NA|NA
CATAAHTAWPLHF
TGTGCCACCGCTGCCCATACAGCATGGCCCCTCCACTTT
>TRBV18|TRBJ2-5|NA|NA
CASSKGPRGETQYF
TGTGCCAGCTCAAAGGGGCCCAGGGGAGAGACCCAGTACTTC
>TRBV6-1|TRBJ2-3|few|TRBD2
CASEERGYTDTQYF
TGTGCCAGTGAGGAGCGGGGTTACACAGATACGCAGTATTTT
>TRBV15|TRBJ1-1|once|NA
CATSRGDRGTEAFF
TGTGCCACCAGCAGAGGGGATAGGGGCACTGAAGCTTTCTTT
>TRBV7-3|TRBJ2-2|NA|NA
CASRPAGTGELFF
TGTGCCAGCAGGCCTGCGGGGACCGGGGAGCTGTTTTTT
>TRBV2|TRBJ2-7|NA|TRBD1
CASIPRTGIYEQYF
TGTGCCAGCATACCCAGGACAGGGATATACGAGCAGTACTTC
>TRBV5-5|TRBJ2-5|NA|TRBD1
CASSRRDRGETQYF
TGTGCCAGCAGCCGCCGGGACAGGGGAGAGACCCAGTACTTC
>TRBV11-3|TRBJ2-1|once|NA
CASSLAVSGPFSYNEQFF
TGTGCCAGCAGCTTAGCGGTTAGCGGTCCTTTCTCCTACAATGAGCAGTTCTTC